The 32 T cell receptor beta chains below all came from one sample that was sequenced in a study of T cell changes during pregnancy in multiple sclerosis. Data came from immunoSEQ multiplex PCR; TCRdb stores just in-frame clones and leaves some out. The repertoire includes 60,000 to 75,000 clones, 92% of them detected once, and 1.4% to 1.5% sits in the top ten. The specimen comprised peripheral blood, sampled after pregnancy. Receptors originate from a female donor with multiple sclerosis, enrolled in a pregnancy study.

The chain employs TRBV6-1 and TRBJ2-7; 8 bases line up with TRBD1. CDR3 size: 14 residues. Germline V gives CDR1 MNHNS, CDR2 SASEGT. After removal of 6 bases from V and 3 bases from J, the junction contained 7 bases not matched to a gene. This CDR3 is CASRTGQVIYEQYF. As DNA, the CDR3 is TGTGCCAGCAGAACGGGACAGGTGATCTACGAGCAGTACTTC.

CDR3 amino acids: CASSVGGGGPYEQYF. CDR3 nucleotides: TGTGCCAGCAGCGTAGGAGGGGGGGGACCCTACGAGCAGTACTTC. The chain is built from TRBV9 and TRBJ2-7, with D perhaps matching TRBD2 (7 bases). CDR3 length: 15 amino acids. Trimming pared 0 bases from V and 2 bases from J, leaving 12 bases between. Looked up from germline, CDR1 is SGDLS and CDR2 is YYNGEE.

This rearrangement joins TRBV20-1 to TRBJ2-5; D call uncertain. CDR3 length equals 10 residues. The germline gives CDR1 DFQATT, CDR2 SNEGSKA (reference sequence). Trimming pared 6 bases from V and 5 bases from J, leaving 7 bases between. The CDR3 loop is CSAPAETQYF. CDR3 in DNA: TGCAGTGCCCCCGCGGAGACCCAGTACTTC.

CDR3 in DNA: TGTGCCAGCAGTTACCGGGTCCTTAATGAAAAACTGTTTTTT. Translating it yields CASSYRVLNEKLFF. The chain recombines TRBV2 with TRBJ1-4; D gene unclear. Trimming took 5 bases from V and 4 from J, leaving 11 bases between them. CDR1 SNHLY and CDR2 FYNNEI come from the germline V gene. The CDR3 extends over 14 amino acids.

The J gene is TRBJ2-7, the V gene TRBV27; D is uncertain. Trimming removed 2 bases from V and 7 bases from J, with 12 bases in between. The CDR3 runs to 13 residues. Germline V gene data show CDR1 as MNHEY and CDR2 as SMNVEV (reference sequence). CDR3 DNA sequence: TGTGCCAGCAGTTTACGTGGGCCTACTGAGCAGTACTTC. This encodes CASSLRGPTEQYF.

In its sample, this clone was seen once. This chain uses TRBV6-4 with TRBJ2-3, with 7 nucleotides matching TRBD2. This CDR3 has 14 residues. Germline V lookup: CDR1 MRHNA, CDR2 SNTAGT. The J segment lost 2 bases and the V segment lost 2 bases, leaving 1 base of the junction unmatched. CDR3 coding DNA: TGTGCCAGCAGTGACGGGACTACCACAGATACGCAGTATTTT. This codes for CASSDGTTTDTQYF.

Here the CDR3 reads CASSPQTGAIYGYTF. The CDR3 nucleotides are TGTGCCAGCAGCCCACAGACAGGGGCGATCTATGGCTACACCTTC. V and J are TRBV5-4 and TRBJ1-2; 8 bases map to TRBD1. The CDR3 has 15 residues. Per the germline V gene, CDR1 is SGHNT and CDR2 is YYREEE (reference sequence). V lost 4 bases and J lost 4; bases outside the gene matches: 9.

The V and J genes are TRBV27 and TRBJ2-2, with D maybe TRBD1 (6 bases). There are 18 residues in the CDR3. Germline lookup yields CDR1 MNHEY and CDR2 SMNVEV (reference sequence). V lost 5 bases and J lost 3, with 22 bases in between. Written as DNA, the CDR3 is TGTGCCAGCAGTCTAAACCGGGACACCCACCGGGACACCGGGGAGCTGTTTTTT. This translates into CASSLNRDTHRDTGELFF.

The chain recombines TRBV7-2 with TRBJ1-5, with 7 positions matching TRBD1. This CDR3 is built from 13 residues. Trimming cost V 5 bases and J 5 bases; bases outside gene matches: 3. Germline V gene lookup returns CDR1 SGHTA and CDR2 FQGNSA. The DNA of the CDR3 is TGTGCCAGCAGCCAGGGGGTCCATCAGCCCCAGCATTTT. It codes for CASSQGVHQPQHF.

The CDR3 DNA is TGTGCCAGCAGCGGGACTAGCGGGAAGTACAATGAGCAGTTCTTC. Its translation: CASSGTSGKYNEQFF. The J gene is TRBJ2-1, the V gene TRBV5-4, with 13 bases that match TRBD2. Per germline, CDR1 SGHNT and CDR2 YYREEE (reference sequence). Trimming at V came to 4 bases and at J to 4 bases, leaving 2 bases not matched to a gene. The CDR3 loop spans 15 amino acids.

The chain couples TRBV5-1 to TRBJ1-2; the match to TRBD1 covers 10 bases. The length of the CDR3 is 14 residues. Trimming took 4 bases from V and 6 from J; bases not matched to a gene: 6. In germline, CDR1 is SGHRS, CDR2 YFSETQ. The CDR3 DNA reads TGCGCCAGCAGCCTCATGACAGGGGGCGATGGCTACACCTTC. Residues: CASSLMTGGDGYTF.

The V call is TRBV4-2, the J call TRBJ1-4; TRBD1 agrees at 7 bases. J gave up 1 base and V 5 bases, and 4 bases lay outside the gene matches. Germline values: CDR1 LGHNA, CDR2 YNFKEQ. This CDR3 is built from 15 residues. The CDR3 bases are TGTGCCAGCAGCACAAGACAGGGAACTAATGAAAAACTGTTTTTT. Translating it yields CASSTRQGTNEKLFF.

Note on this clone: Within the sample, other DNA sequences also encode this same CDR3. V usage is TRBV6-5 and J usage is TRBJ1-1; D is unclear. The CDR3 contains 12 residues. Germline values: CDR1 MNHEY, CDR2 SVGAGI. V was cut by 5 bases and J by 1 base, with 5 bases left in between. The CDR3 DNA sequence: TGTGCCAGCAGTCGAGGGAACACTGAAGCTTTCTTT. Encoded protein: CASSRGNTEAFF.

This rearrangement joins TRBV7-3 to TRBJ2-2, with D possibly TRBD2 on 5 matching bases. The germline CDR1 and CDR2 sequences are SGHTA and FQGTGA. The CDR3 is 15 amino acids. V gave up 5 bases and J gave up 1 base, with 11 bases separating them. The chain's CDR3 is CASSPGAGNTGELFF. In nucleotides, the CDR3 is TGTGCCAGCAGCCCCGGCGCGGGGAACACCGGGGAGCTGTTTTTT. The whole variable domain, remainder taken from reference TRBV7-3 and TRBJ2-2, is GAGVSQTPSNKVTEKGKYVELRCDPISGHTALYWYRQSLGQGPEFLIYFQGTGAADDSGLPNDRFFAVRPEGSVSTLKIQRTERGDSAVYLCASSPGAGNTGELFFGEGSRLTVL.

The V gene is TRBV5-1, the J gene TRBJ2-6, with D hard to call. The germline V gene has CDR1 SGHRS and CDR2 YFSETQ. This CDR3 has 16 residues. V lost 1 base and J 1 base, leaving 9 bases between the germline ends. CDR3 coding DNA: TGCGCCAGCAGCTTGTTTTCGAGTTCTGGGGCCAACGTCCTGACTTTC. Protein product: CASSLFSSSGANVLTF.

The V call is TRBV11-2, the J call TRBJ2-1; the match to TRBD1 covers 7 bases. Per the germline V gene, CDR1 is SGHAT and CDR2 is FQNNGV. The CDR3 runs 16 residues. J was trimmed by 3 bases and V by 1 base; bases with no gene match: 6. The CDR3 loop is CASSLVGGTDYNEQFF. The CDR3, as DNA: TGTGCCAGCAGCTTAGTGGGTGGGACAGACTACAATGAGCAGTTCTTC.

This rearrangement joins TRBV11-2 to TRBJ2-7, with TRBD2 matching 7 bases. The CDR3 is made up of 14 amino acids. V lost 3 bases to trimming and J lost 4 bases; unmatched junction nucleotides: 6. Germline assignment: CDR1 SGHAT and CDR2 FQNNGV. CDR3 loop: CASSLGGSGYEQYF. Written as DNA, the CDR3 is TGTGCCAGCAGCTTGGGCGGGAGTGGGTACGAGCAGTACTTC.

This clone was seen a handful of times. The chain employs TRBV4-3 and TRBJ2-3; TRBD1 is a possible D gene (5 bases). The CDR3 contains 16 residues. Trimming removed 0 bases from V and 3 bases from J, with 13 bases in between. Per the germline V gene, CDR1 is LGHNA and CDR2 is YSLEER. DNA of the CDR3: TGCGCCAGCAGCCAAGAGATCGGCAGGGTTACAGATACGCAGTATTTT. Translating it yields CASSQEIGRVTDTQYF.

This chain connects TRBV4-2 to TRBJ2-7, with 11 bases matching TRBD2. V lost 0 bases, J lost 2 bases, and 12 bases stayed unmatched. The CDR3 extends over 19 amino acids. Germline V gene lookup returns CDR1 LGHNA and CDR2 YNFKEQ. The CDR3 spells CASSQDPGTSGGGAYEQYF. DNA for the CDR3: TGTGCCAGCAGCCAAGATCCCGGGACTAGCGGAGGGGGCGCCTACGAGCAGTACTTC.

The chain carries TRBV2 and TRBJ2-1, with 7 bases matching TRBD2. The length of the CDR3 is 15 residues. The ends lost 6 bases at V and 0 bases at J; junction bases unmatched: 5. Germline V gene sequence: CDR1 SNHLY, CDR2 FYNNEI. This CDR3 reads CASRSSGSSYNEQFF. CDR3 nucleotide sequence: TGTGCCAGCAGGTCTAGCGGAAGCTCCTACAATGAGCAGTTCTTC.

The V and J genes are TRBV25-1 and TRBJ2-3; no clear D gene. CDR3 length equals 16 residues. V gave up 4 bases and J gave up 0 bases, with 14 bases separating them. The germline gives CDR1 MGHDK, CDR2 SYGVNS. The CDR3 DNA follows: TGTGCCAGCAGTGCCCCGGTGCACCTAAGCACAGATACGCAGTATTTT. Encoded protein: CASSAPVHLSTDTQYF. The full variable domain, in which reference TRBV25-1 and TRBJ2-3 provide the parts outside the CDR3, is EADIYQTPRYLVIGTGKKITLECSQTMGHDKMYWYQQDPGMELHLIHYSYGVNSTEKGDLSSESTVSRIRTEHFPLTLESARPSHTSQYLCASSAPVHLSTDTQYFGPGTRLTVL.

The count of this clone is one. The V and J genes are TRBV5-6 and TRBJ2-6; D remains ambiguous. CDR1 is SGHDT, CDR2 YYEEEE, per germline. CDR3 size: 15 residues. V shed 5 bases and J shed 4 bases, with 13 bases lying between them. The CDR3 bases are TGTGCCAGCAGTCCTTCCGGGTCCGGGGCCAACGTCCTGACTTTC. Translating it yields CASSPSGSGANVLTF.

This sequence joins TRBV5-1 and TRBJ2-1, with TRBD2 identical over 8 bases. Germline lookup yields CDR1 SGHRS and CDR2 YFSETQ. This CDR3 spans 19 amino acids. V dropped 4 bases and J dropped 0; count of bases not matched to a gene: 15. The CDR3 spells CASSTDGPLAGFSYNEQFF. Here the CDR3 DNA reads TGCGCCAGCAGCACCGACGGGCCCCTAGCGGGCTTCTCCTACAATGAGCAGTTCTTC.

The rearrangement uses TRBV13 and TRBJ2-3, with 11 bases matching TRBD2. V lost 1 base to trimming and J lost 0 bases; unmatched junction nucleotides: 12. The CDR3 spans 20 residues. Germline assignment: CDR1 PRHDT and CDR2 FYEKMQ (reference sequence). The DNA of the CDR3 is TGTGCCAGCAGCTTAGAATCCTTGGGACTAGCGGAGTATAGCACAGATACGCAGTATTTT. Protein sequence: CASSLESLGLAEYSTDTQYF.

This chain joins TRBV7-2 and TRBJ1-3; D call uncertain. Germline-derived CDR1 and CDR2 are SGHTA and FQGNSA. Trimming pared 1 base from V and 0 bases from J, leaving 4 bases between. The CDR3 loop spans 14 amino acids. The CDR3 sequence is CASSLGHSGNTIYF. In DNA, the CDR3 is TGTGCCAGCAGCTTAGGGCACTCTGGAAACACCATATATTTT.

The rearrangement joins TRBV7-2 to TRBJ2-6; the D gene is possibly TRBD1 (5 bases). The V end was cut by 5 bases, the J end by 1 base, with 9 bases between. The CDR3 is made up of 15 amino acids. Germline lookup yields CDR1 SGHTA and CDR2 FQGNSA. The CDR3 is CASSARASGANVLTF. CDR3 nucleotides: TGTGCCAGCAGCGCCAGGGCGTCTGGGGCCAACGTCCTGACTTTC.

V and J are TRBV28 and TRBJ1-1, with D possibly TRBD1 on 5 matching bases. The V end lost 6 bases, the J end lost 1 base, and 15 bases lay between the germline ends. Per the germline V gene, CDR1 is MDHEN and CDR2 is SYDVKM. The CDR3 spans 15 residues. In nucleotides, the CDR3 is TGTGCCAGCAGCCAATCCCGTAGGGGGAACACTGAAGCTTTCTTT. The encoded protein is CASSQSRRGNTEAFF.

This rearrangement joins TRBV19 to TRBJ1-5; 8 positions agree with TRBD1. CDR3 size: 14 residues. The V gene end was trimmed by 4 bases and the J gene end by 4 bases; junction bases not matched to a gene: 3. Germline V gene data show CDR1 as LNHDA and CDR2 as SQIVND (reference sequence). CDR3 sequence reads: CASSTTGANQPQHF. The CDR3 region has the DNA TGTGCCAGTAGTACGACAGGGGCTAATCAGCCCCAGCATTTT.

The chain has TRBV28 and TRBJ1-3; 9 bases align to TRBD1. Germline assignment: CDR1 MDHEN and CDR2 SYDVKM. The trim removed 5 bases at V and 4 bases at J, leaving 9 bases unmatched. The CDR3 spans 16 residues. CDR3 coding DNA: TGTGCCAGCAGTACCCGACAGGGGGTGAGAGGAAACACCATATATTTT. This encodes CASSTRQGVRGNTIYF.

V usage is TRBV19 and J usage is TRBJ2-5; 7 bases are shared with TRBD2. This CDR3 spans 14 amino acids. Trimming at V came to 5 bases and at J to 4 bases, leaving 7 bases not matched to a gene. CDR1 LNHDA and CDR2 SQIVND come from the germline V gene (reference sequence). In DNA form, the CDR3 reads TGTGCCAGTAGTCCCGGGAGGTGGGGAGAGACCCAGTACTTC. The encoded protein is CASSPGRWGETQYF.

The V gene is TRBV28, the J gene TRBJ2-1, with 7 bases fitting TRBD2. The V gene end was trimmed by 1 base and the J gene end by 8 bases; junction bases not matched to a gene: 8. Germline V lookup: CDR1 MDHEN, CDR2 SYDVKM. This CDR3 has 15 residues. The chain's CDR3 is CASSLYGGGVHEQFF. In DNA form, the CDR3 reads TGTGCCAGCAGTTTATATGGGGGAGGGGTCCATGAGCAGTTCTTC.

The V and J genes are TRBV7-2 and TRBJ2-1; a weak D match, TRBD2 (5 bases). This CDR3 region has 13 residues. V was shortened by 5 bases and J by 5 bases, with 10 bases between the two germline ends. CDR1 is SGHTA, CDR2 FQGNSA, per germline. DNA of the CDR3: TGTGCCAGCAGCGACTACTTCCACAATGAGCAGTTCTTC. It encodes CASSDYFHNEQFF.